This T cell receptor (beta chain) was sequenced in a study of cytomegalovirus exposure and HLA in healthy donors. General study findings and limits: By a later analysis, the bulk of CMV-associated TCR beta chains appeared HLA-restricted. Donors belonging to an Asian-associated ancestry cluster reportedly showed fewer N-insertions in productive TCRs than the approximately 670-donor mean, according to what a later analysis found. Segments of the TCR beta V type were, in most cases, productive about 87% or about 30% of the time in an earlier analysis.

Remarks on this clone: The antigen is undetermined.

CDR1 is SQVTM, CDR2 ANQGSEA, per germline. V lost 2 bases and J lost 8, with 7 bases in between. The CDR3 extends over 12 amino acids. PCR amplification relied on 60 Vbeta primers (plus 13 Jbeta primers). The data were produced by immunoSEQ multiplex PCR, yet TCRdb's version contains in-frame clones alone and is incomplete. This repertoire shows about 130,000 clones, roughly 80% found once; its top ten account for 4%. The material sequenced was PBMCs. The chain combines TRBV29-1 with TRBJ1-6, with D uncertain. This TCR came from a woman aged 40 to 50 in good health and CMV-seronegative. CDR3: CSVELSDSPLHF. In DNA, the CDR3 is TGCAGCGTTGAACTTAGCGATTCACCCCTCCACTTT.